This T cell receptor beta chain was obtained from a study of blood T cells in healthy people across ages. As for the study in general: Per two T cells, about one barcoded beta molecule was captured through template switching. General study points: Estimated diversity across one million T cells was deemed an underestimate. Older age coincided with a roughly linear decline in TCR beta diversity per million T cells.

There were healthy Caucasian individuals from Russia, aged roughly 6 to 100, serving as donors. A second PCR of about 7 to 12 cycles used a sample-barcoded 5' primer and a J-beta primer mix. From the 5' RACE reads, TCRdb called clonotypes with MiXCR, one entry per CDR3 protein. The repertoire holds about a million distinct CDR3 sequences, with about 51% as singletons. A few counts support this clonotype. Its antigen remains unidentified. CDR1 and CDR2 (germline): SQVTM, ANQGSEA. Trimming pared 4 bases from V and 0 bases from J, leaving 13 bases between. This CDR3 region has 15 residues. Sequences were obtained from blood. This TCR was sampled from a woman aged 60-75 years in good health. This sequence joins TRBV29-1 and TRBJ1-5; TRBD1 might be the D (5 bases). Here the CDR3 DNA reads TGCAGCGTTGGGGGCGGGGGTTATAGCAATCAGCCCCAGCATTTT. Protein: CSVGGGGYSNQPQHF.